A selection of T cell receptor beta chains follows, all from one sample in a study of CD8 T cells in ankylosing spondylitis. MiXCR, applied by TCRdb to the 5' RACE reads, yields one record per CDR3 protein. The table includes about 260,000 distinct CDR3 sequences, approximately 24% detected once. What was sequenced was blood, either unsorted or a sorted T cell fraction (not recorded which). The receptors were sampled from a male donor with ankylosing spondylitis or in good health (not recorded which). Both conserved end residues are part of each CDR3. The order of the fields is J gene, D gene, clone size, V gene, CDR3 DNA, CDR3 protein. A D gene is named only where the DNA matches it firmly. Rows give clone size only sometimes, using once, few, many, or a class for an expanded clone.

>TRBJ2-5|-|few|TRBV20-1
TGCAGTGCTAGAGATGTCGGATATACCCAAGAGACCCAGTACTTC
CSARDVGYTQETQYF
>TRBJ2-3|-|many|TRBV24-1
TGTGCCACCAGTGATGGCTCCCTTCAAACGCAGTATTTT
CATSDGSLQTQYF
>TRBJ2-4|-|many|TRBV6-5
TGTGCCAGCAGTTACTCGCTTAAAAAAGGGGGCATTCAGTACTTC
CASSYSLKKGGIQYF
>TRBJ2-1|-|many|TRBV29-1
TGCAGCGTCCGGGACTCCGCTTACAATGAGCAGTTCTTC
CSVRDSAYNEQFF
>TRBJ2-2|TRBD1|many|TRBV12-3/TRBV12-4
TGTGCCAGCAGCCCCGGACAGGGGAAAGGCGGGGAGCTGTTTTTT
CASSPGQGKGGELFF
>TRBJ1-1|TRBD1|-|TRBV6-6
TGTGCCAGCAGTTACAGGGGGCAGACTGAAGCTTTCTTT
CASSYRGQTEAFF
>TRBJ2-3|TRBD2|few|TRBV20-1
TGCAGTGCTAGAGACGCCGCTAGCGGCCCCACAGATACGCAGTATTTT
CSARDAASGPTDTQYF
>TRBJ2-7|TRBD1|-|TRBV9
TGTGCCAGCAGCGTAGGGGGACAGGGTTACTACGAGCAGTACTTC
CASSVGGQGYYEQYF
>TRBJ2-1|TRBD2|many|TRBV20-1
TGCAGTGCTTTTCCTAGCGGGGTGTACAATGAGCAGTTCTTC
CSAFPSGVYNEQFF
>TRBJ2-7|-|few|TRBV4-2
TGTGCCAGCAGCCAAGCGGGGGGCGTATCCTACGAGCAGTACTTC
CASSQAGGVSYEQYF
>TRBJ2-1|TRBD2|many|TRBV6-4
TGTGCCAGCAGTCGAGCGGGGGGTTACAATGAGCAGTTCTTC
CASSRAGGYNEQFF
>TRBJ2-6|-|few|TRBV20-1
TGCAGTGCTAGTAGGCCCGGGGCAGCCTATCCCTACTCTGGGGCCAACGTCCTGACTTTC
CSASRPGAAYPYSGANVLTF
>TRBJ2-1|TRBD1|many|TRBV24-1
TGTGCCACCAGTGACTCCCCGGGACAGGGGGCGTATGAGCAGTTCTTC
CATSDSPGQGAYEQFF